This TCR beta chain is drawn from a study of cytomegalovirus exposure and HLA in healthy donors. Study-wide background: Around 78 million unique TCR sequences came from HLA-typed donors in an early release. Of all 360 or so donors who were genotyped, roughly 81% belonged to the Caucasian-associated ancestry cluster.

Use of 60 Vbeta and 13 Jbeta primers characterized the PCR. Data came from immunoSEQ multiplex PCR; TCRdb stores just in-frame clones and leaves some out. The data contain about 120,000 clones, over 50% of them singletons. General observations from the study: Among TCR beta chains, those listed as cytomegalovirus-associated numbered about 160. Productive rates of about 87% or about 30% were seen for most TCR beta V segments in an earlier analysis.

Germline CDR1 SGHRS, CDR2 YFSETQ. This CDR3 has 15 residues. V shed 5 bases and J 0 bases; nucleotides not matched to a gene: 4. Of note for this clone: Its antigen is not identified.

This chain joins TRBV5-1 and TRBJ2-1, with 8 bases matching TRBD2. The sequencing input was PBMCs. The TCR originated in a woman in her 40s in good health and CMV-seropositive. The CDR3 nucleotides are TGCGCCAGCAGAATGGCGGGAGGCTCCTACAATGAGCAGTTCTTC. It yields the protein CASRMAGGSYNEQFF.